These 23 T cell receptor beta chains came from one sample sequenced in a study of sequential checkpoint blockade in melanoma. Repertoires were generated with immunoSEQ multiplex PCR, while TCRdb's copy carries only in-frame clones and drops some. The table shows 15,000 or so clones, with approximately 48% occurring only once. Treatment of the sample: randomized to nivolumab then ipilimumab (arm A) or the reverse (arm B). Material: CD8+ T cells sorted from blood (inferred from file names), obtained from a patient given nivolumab and ipilimumab in sequence. These receptors were collected from a human donor with melanoma.

The chain links TRBV29-1 to TRBJ1-4, with D perhaps TRBD1 (6 bases). The CDR3 extends over 15 amino acids. Trimming took 0 bases from V and 6 from J, leaving 14 bases between them. Germline values: CDR1 SQVTM, CDR2 ANQGSEA. The CDR3 region has the DNA TGCAGCGTTGAAGACCCCAGGGACACTTATGAAAAACTGTTTTTT. Encoded protein: CSVEDPRDTYEKLFF.

The genes are TRBV9 and TRBJ2-5, with TRBD2 matching 7 bases. The DNA end is a closer match to TRBJ2-7, so the J assignment may be wrong. CDR3 size: 15 residues. The germline CDR1 and CDR2 sequences are SGDLS and YYNGEE. The CDR3 DNA follows: TGTGCCAGCAGCGTAAGGGAGGGAAGCCCCTACGAGCAGTACTTC. It is translated as CASSVREGSPYEQYF.

This clone appeared a few times. The gene calls are TRBV19 and TRBJ2-7; 8 bases agree with TRBD1. Trimming took 6 bases from V and 5 from J; bases not matched to a gene: 6. Germline CDR1 reads LNHDA; CDR2 reads SQIVND (reference sequence). CDR3 length: 13 residues. The CDR3 spells CASSWTGRNEQYF. CDR3 DNA: TGTGCCAGTAGCTGGACAGGGAGGAACGAGCAGTACTTC.

The chain carries TRBV4-1 and TRBJ1-5; 9 bases agree with TRBD1. The CDR3 covers 18 residues. The germline CDR1 and CDR2 sequences are MGHRA and YSYEKL. Trimming cost V 1 base and J 11 bases; bases outside gene matches: 18. DNA of the CDR3: TGCGCCAGCAGCCAAGCTGATGGACAGGGGTTCCCGCCGTCGACCCAGCATTTT. The encoded protein is CASSQADGQGFPPSTQHF.

This clone was detected only a few times. The rearrangement joins TRBV14 to TRBJ2-7, with 12 bases identical to TRBD2. Unmatched junction bases numbered 5, after V lost 2 bases and J lost 0 bases. From germline, CDR1 is SGHDN and CDR2 FVKESK. The CDR3 is 17 residues long. CDR3: CASSQTGTSGPSYEQYF. The DNA of the CDR3 is TGTGCCAGCAGCCAAACCGGGACTAGCGGGCCCTCCTACGAGCAGTACTTC.

The chain joins TRBV7-9 to TRBJ2-1, with TRBD2 matching over 14 bases. Unmatched junction bases numbered 13, after V lost 5 bases and J lost 7 bases. The length of the CDR3 is 18 residues. The germline V gene encodes CDR1 SEHNR and CDR2 FQNEAQ (reference sequence). The CDR3, as DNA: TGTGCCAGCAGCACGACTAGCGGGAGGGGCTATAGTTTTAATGAGCAGTTCTTC. Amino acid sequence: CASSTTSGRGYSFNEQFF.

A few counts support this clone. The chain recombines TRBV4-1 with TRBJ2-1; 11 nucleotides agree with TRBD2. CDR1 and CDR2 from the germline V gene are MGHRA and YSYEKL. The CDR3 length is 15 residues. Losses at the gene ends were 3 bases for V and 5 bases for J; bases not matched to a gene: 3. The CDR3 DNA follows: TGCGCCAGCAGCCAGGTGGGACTAGCGGACAATGAGCAGTTCTTC. It specifies CASSQVGLADNEQFF.

The rearrangement joins TRBV30 to TRBJ2-7, with 8 bases matching TRBD1. J was trimmed by 2 bases and V by 7 bases; bases with no gene match: 4. This CDR3 contains 12 residues. Germline V gives CDR1 GTSNPN, CDR2 SVGIG (reference sequence). Here the CDR3 DNA reads TGTGCCTCCGGGACAGGTCCCTACGAGCAGTACTTC. This encodes CASGTGPYEQYF.

The CDR3 region has the DNA TGTGCCAGCAGCTCGACAGGGGCGAACACCGGGGAGCTGTTTTTT. Its protein is CASSSTGANTGELFF. The chain is built from TRBV7-7 and TRBJ2-2; 8 nucleotides agree with TRBD1. This CDR3 is built from 15 residues. Germline V gives CDR1 SSHAT, CDR2 FNYEAQ (reference sequence). The V and J ends lost 4 bases and 0 bases, in that order; junction bases with no gene match: 1.

This clone occurred a few times. The chain employs TRBV19 and TRBJ1-2; unclear D gene. Trimming stripped 3 bases from V and 2 bases from J, with 10 bases between. Germline CDR1 and CDR2: LNHDA and SQIVND (reference sequence). There are 14 residues in the CDR3. CDR3 DNA sequence: TGTGCCAGTAGTATGGCCAGTTCCAACTATGGCTACACCTTC. This gives the protein CASSMASSNYGYTF.

This clone was found a few times. The J gene is TRBJ1-2, the V gene TRBV21-1. TRBV21-1 is noted as a pseudogene. CDR3 length equals 12 residues. CDR3 nucleotide sequence: TGTGCCAGCAGCAGGTTTCGTGGAGGGGTGACCTTC. It codes for CASSRFRGGVTF.

The rearrangement uses TRBV28 and TRBJ2-7, with TRBD2 as a possible D gene (5 bases). Trimming shortened V by 6 bases and J by 4 bases, and 10 bases separated the two germline ends. CDR3 length equals 12 residues. CDR1 is MDHEN, CDR2 SYDVKM, per germline. In nucleotides, the CDR3 is TGTGCCAGCAGCGGGGATGGGTACGAGCAGTACTTC. Encoded protein: CASSGDGYEQYF.

This chain joins TRBV6-6 and TRBJ1-2; 9 bases agree with TRBD1. The CDR3 totals 14 residues. V lost 4 bases, J lost 4 bases, and 4 bases stayed unmatched. Germline V gene data show CDR1 as MNHNY and CDR2 as SVGAGI (reference sequence). CDR3 residues: CASSSRTGVYGYTF. CDR3 sequence (DNA): TGTGCCAGCAGTTCCCGGACAGGGGTCTATGGCTACACCTTC.

This chain connects TRBV14 to TRBJ2-7, with D hard to call. Per the germline V gene, CDR1 is SGHDN and CDR2 is FVKESK. This CDR3 is 16 amino acids long. V lost 5 bases to trimming and J lost 6 bases, with 23 bases between them. CDR3 sequence (DNA): TGTGCCAGCAGCTTGGCCAGTGCCCGGCGGCCTGCCGAGCAGTACTTC. Translated, it gives CASSLASARRPAEQYF.

This clone occurred a few times. The rearrangement joins TRBV6-6 to TRBJ2-7; D possibly corresponds to TRBD1 (6 bases). Germline V gives CDR1 MNHNY, CDR2 SVGAGI (reference sequence). This CDR3 comprises 15 residues. Deletions cut 4 bases from V and 5 bases from J, with 18 bases between. CDR3 amino acids: CASSSGTRRRDEQYF. Written as DNA, the CDR3 is TGTGCCAGCAGTTCCGGGACACGTCGAAGGGACGAGCAGTACTTC.

The gene calls are TRBV29-1 and TRBJ2-5; TRBD1 aligns across 9 bases. The CDR3 length is 15 residues. J was trimmed by 2 bases and V by 0 bases; bases with no gene match: 4. Germline V gene data show CDR1 as SQVTM and CDR2 as ANQGSEA. The CDR3 sequence is CSVEEYDRGQETQYF. In DNA, the CDR3 is TGCAGCGTTGAAGAGTATGACAGGGGGCAAGAGACCCAGTACTTC.

The chain has TRBV25-1 and TRBJ2-3, with no clear D. The germline gives CDR1 MGHDK, CDR2 SYGVNS. V was trimmed by 8 bases and J by 5 bases, leaving 14 bases between them. The CDR3 extends over 13 amino acids. The CDR3 DNA is TGTGCCAGCGCCCCCCACAATCTAGATACGCAGTATTTT. Protein sequence: CASAPHNLDTQYF.

V is TRBV9 and J is TRBJ2-5; 12 bases map to TRBD2. Germline CDR1 and CDR2: SGDLS and YYNGEE. Trimming took 2 bases from V and 1 from J; bases not matched to a gene: 3. The CDR3 runs 16 residues. The CDR3 nucleotides are TGTGCCAGCAGCGTCGAACTAGCGGGAGGCCAAGAGACCCAGTACTTC. Protein sequence: CASSVELAGGQETQYF.

The chain joins TRBV19 to TRBJ2-1, with 7 bases matching TRBD2. Germline lookup yields CDR1 LNHDA and CDR2 SQIVND (reference sequence). V was clipped by 0 bases and J by 4 bases; unmatched bases: 9. This CDR3 contains 17 residues. The CDR3 loop reads CASSIDAGDRDYNEQFF. As DNA, the CDR3 is TGTGCCAGTAGTATAGATGCGGGAGACAGAGATTACAATGAGCAGTTCTTC.

In this sample, this clone turned up a few times. The chain is built from TRBV2 and TRBJ1-2; 7 nucleotides line up with TRBD1. V shed 11 bases and J 7 bases; nucleotides not matched to a gene: 13. CDR1 SNHLY and CDR2 FYNNEI come from the germline V gene. The CDR3 runs 13 residues. Here the CDR3 reads CAGTGANFPGYTF. The CDR3 bases are TGTGCCGGAACAGGGGCTAACTTTCCTGGCTACACCTTC.

The chain recombines TRBV6-1 with TRBJ1-1; TRBD1 is a possible D gene (5 bases). This CDR3 contains 14 residues. The ends were cut back, 3 bases at V and 0 bases at J, with 8 bases in the middle. CDR1 and CDR2 from the germline V gene are MNHNS and SASEGT. The CDR3 DNA sequence: TGTGCCAGCAGTGAGGGGCAGATGAACACTGAAGCTTTCTTT. As protein: CASSEGQMNTEAFF.

The gene calls are TRBV6-1 and TRBJ2-7, with TRBD2 matching 9 bases. Germline V gene data show CDR1 as MNHNS and CDR2 as SASEGT. V lost 1 base to trimming and J lost 1 base; unmatched junction nucleotides: 2. This CDR3 is 15 amino acids long. CDR3 in amino acids: CASSEGGGESYEQYF. The CDR3 coding sequence is TGTGCCAGCAGTGAAGGCGGGGGGGAATCCTACGAGCAGTACTTC.

Regarding this clone: The germline gene is not matched at one end of the junction; a read error may be the cause. The chain joins TRBV29-1 to TRBJ1-6; D remains unclear. Germline values: CDR1 SQVTM, CDR2 ANQGSEA. The CDR3 has 11 amino acids. Written as DNA, the CDR3 is TGCAGCGTAAGGGAGGCGGACTGGCTGATTTTT. Protein sequence: CSVREADWLIF. Full variable domain (outside the CDR3, taken from reference TRBV29-1 and TRBJ1-6): SAVISQKPSRDICQRGTSLTIQCQVDSQVTMMFWYRQQPGQSLTLIATANQGSEATYESGFVIDKFPISRPNLTFSTLTVSNMSPEDSSIYLCSVREADWLIFGNGTRLTVT.